This passage covers 15 T cell receptor beta chains from one sample sequenced in a study of blood T cells in healthy people across ages. The authors ran a second PCR of 7 to 11 cycles using a sample-barcoded 5' primer and a J-beta primer mix. TCRdb reanalysed the 5' RACE reads using MiXCR and keeps one entry per CDR3 protein. Of 1.5 million to 1.9 million distinct CDR3 sequences in the sample, roughly two fifths were seen once. Sequences were obtained from blood. These receptors all stem from a woman in her late teens or twenties in good health.

The V and J genes are TRBV12-3 or TRBV12-4 and TRBJ2-1; 8 nucleotides match TRBD1. The CDR3 is 13 amino acids. The junction had 3 bases not matched to a gene; V was cut back by 1 base and J by 10 bases. The CDR3 reads CASSLGTGYEQFF. The CDR3 nucleotides read TGTGCCAGCAGTTTAGGGACAGGGTACGAGCAGTTCTTC.

The chain is built from TRBV5-5 and TRBJ2-4, with 11 bases identical to TRBD2. V shed 0 bases and J 13 bases; nucleotides not matched to a gene: 9. The V gene's germline CDR1 is SGHKS and CDR2 YYEKEE (reference sequence). The CDR3 totals 15 residues. DNA of the CDR3: TGTGCCAGCAGCTTGGCCACTAGCGGGAGTAATGAGCAGTACTTC. As protein: CASSLATSGSNEQYF.

The chain carries TRBV12-3 or TRBV12-4 and TRBJ2-3; 13 bases are shared with TRBD2. V shed 5 bases, J shed 4 bases, and the junction held 6 bases outside the gene matches. CDR3 size: 16 residues. The CDR3 coding sequence is TGTGCCAGCAGTCCACTAGCGGGGGGGCGTTCAGATACGCAGTATTTT. Its protein is CASSPLAGGRSDTQYF.

This chain connects TRBV30 to TRBJ2-7; TRBD2 matches 8 bases. There are 14 residues in the CDR3. V lost 2 bases and J lost 7; bases outside the gene matches: 10. In germline, CDR1 is GTSNPN, CDR2 SVGIG (reference sequence). The CDR3 region is CAWSSSGTSEEQYF. In nucleotides, the CDR3 is TGTGCCTGGAGTTCATCCGGGACTAGTGAGGAGCAGTACTTC.

This clonotype was picked up many times. The chain links TRBV7-2 to TRBJ1-1; 7 bases are a match to TRBD1. J lost 6 bases, V lost 6 bases, and 4 bases had no gene match. CDR3 length: 12 amino acids. Germline-derived CDR1 and CDR2 are SGHTA and FQGNSA. CDR3 nucleotides: TGTGCCAGCAGACGGACAGGCCCTGAAGCTTTCTTT. Translated: CASRRTGPEAFF. Looking up the rest from reference TRBV7-2 and TRBJ1-1 gives the full variable domain: GAGVSQSPSNKVTEKGKDVELRCDPISGHTALYWYRQSLGQGLEFLIYFQGNSAPDKSGLPSDRFSAERTGGSVSTLTIQRTQQEDSAVYLCASRRTGPEAFFGQGTRLTVV.

The J gene is TRBJ2-3, the V gene TRBV20-1, with 8 bases matching TRBD2. Losses at the gene ends were 3 bases for V and 6 bases for J; bases not matched to a gene: 14. The germline CDR1 and CDR2 sequences are DFQATT and SNEGSKA (reference sequence). CDR3 size: 16 residues. CDR3 sequence: CSASSRGGSHADTQYF. CDR3 in DNA: TGCAGTGCTAGCTCCCGGGGGGGATCCCACGCCGATACGCAGTATTTT.

This clonotype appeared a few times. The chain uses TRBV15 and TRBJ2-7; D is unclear. CDR3 length: 12 amino acids. Trimming shortened V by 4 bases and J by 5 bases, and 9 bases separated the two germline ends. Germline-derived CDR1 and CDR2 are LNHNV and YYDKDF (reference sequence). DNA for the CDR3: TGTGCCACCAGCAAATGGTCTGACGAGCAGTACTTC. This encodes CATSKWSDEQYF.

The chain has TRBV7-6 and TRBJ2-1, with D possibly matching TRBD1 (5 bases). The germline V and J ends were trimmed by 5 bases and 6 bases, with 29 bases remaining between them. This CDR3 is 19 amino acids long. Germline CDR1 and CDR2: SGHVS and FNYEAQ. This CDR3 reads CASSRFVAGPIINPNEQFF. The CDR3 DNA sequence: TGTGCCAGCAGCCGGTTTGTAGCAGGGCCCATTATCAACCCCAATGAGCAGTTCTTC.

The chain employs TRBV4-3 and TRBJ1-2; TRBD1 agrees at 7 bases. This CDR3 has 14 residues. Trimming removed 3 bases from V and 10 bases from J; junction bases left unmatched: 11. Germline loops: CDR1 LGHNA, CDR2 YSLEER. The CDR3 DNA reads as TGCGCCAGCAGCCAGCCCGGGACAGTCACGGACTACACCTTC. Amino acids: CASSQPGTVTDYTF.

J is TRBJ2-5 and V is TRBV7-9; D is uncertain. From germline, CDR1 is SEHNR and CDR2 FQNEAQ (reference sequence). The V end lost 6 bases, the J end lost 11 bases, and 19 bases lay between the germline ends. The CDR3 is 13 amino acids. This CDR3 reads CASSQGPLSEQYF. The CDR3 DNA follows: TGTGCCAGCAGTCAAGGGCCCTTGAGTGAGCAGTACTTC.

This sequence joins TRBV2 and TRBJ2-1; 8 bases agree with TRBD2. V lost 1 base, J lost 7 bases, and 6 bases stayed unmatched. The V gene's germline CDR1 is SNHLY and CDR2 FYNNEI. The CDR3 runs to 15 residues. CDR3 nucleotide sequence: TGTGCCAGCAGTGAAGAGGGACTAGGTTTAAATGAGCAGTTCTTC. It is translated as CASSEEGLGLNEQFF.

The V gene is TRBV2, the J gene TRBJ1-2; no firm D call. Germline assignment: CDR1 SNHLY and CDR2 FYNNEI. The V and J ends lost 5 bases and 2 bases respectively, with 9 bases between them. CDR3 length: 13 residues. In DNA, the CDR3 is TGTGCCAGCAGTCTTAAACAGAACTATGGCTACACCTTC. This translates into CASSLKQNYGYTF.

This clonotype was counted between two and nine times. The J gene is TRBJ2-5, the V gene TRBV6-2 or TRBV6-3; perhaps TRBD2 as D (6 bases). Germline-derived CDR1 and CDR2 are MNHEY and SVGEGT. V lost 0 bases, J lost 5 bases, and 13 bases lay in between. This CDR3 spans 15 amino acids. In nucleotides, the CDR3 is TGTGCCAGCAGTTACTCCCGACTAGGAGGGGAGACCCAGTACTTC. As protein: CASSYSRLGGETQYF.

V gene TRBV27 combines with J gene TRBJ1-1; D gene ambiguous. CDR1 and CDR2 from the germline V gene are MNHEY and SMNVEV (reference sequence). V was pared by 5 bases and J by 0 bases, with 13 bases between. This CDR3 has 15 amino acids. CDR3 nucleotide sequence: TGTGCCAGCAGTGTGACCGGCCTCATGAACACTGAAGCTTTCTTT. Amino acids: CASSVTGLMNTEAFF.

The chain joins TRBV3-1 to TRBJ2-5, with 12 positions matching TRBD2. V gave up 5 bases and J gave up 11 bases; unmatched junction bases: 15. Germline CDR1 is LGHDT and CDR2 is YNNKEL (reference sequence). This CDR3 has 16 residues. CDR3 sequence reads: CASSWASSGGVDEQYF. CDR3 coding DNA: TGTGCCAGCAGCTGGGCCTCTAGCGGGGGGGTCGATGAGCAGTACTTC.